A single sample gave rise to the 26 T cell receptor beta chains below, sequenced in a study of identifying expanded T cells in peripheral blood. Profiling relied on immunoSEQ multiplex PCR, and the TCRdb table lists in-frame clones only, not all of them. Here the sample spans around 90,000 clones, around 88% being singletons. Sequenced sample: blood. The receptor source for this set is a person aged 18 to 75 in good health.

The chain recombines TRBV11-2 with TRBJ2-5, with D perhaps TRBD1 or TRBD2 (5 bases each). The germline V and J ends were trimmed by 4 bases and 5 bases, with 14 bases remaining between them. Germline CDR1 and CDR2: SGHAT and FQNNGV. This CDR3 is 14 amino acids long. CDR3 DNA sequence: TGTGCCAGCAGCTCGCTGACTGGGACCGAGACCCAGTACTTC. This gives the protein CASSSLTGTETQYF.

The chain is built from TRBV19 and TRBJ1-4; no clear D gene. Trimming removed 6 bases from V and 8 bases from J, with 7 bases in between. CDR1 is LNHDA, CDR2 SQIVND, per germline (reference sequence). The CDR3 is 11 amino acids. This chain's CDR3 is CASSSMEKLFF. CDR3 bases: TGTGCCAGTAGCTCGATGGAAAAACTGTTTTTT. Combining the CDR3 with reference TRBV19 and TRBJ1-4 gives the whole variable domain DGGITQSPKYLFRKEGQNVTLSCEQNLNHDAMYWYRQDPGQGLRLIYYSQIVNDFQKGDIAEGYSVSREKKESFPLTVTSAQKNPTAFYLCASSSMEKLFFGSGTQLSVL.

The V and J genes are TRBV18 and TRBJ1-1, with TRBD1 matching over 7 bases. This CDR3 has 15 residues. Germline CDR1 is KGHSH and CDR2 is LQKENI. V was pared by 3 bases and J by 1 base, with 5 bases of the junction left unmatched. The CDR3 loop is CASSPRGQTNTEAFF. CDR3 DNA sequence: TGTGCCAGCTCACCCCGGGGACAGACGAACACTGAAGCTTTCTTT.

V and J are TRBV27 and TRBJ2-5, with a tentative D call TRBD1 (6 bases). V was shortened by 4 bases and J by 5 bases, with 17 bases between the two germline ends. The CDR3 contains 15 residues. Germline V lookup: CDR1 MNHEY, CDR2 SMNVEV (reference sequence). The CDR3 nucleotides are TGTGCCAGCAGTTACTTCGGACAGCCGGGGGAGACCCAGTACTTC. It translates to CASSYFGQPGETQYF.

This chain uses TRBV29-1 with TRBJ2-4; D not certain. Germline CDR1 SQVTM, CDR2 ANQGSEA. The CDR3 sequence is 13 residues long. V lost 0 bases and J 1 base, leaving 4 bases between the germline ends. Here the CDR3 DNA reads TGCAGCGTTGAAGACAGGGCCAAAAACATTCAGTACTTC. Amino acids: CSVEDRAKNIQYF.

The rearrangement links TRBV19 to TRBJ1-5, with D maybe TRBD1 (6 bases). CDR3 size: 13 residues. With 10 bases removed from V and 6 bases from J, the gap between germline ends came to 16 bases. Germline lookup yields CDR1 LNHDA and CDR2 SQIVND (reference sequence). The CDR3 nucleotides are TGTGCCACCTCCGGGACAATGGGTCAGCCCCAGCATTTT. The encoded protein is CATSGTMGQPQHF.

The chain recombines TRBV10-2 with TRBJ2-2, with 8 bases lining up with TRBD1. Germline loops: CDR1 WSHSY, CDR2 SAAADI. V was clipped by 10 bases and J by 4 bases; unmatched bases: 11. There are 15 residues in the CDR3. CDR3 in amino acids: CATSSLGTGTGELFF. CDR3 in DNA: TGCGCCACCAGCAGCCTCGGGACAGGCACCGGGGAGCTGTTTTTT.

The V and J genes are TRBV28 and TRBJ1-4; 9 positions agree with TRBD1. V was clipped by 5 bases and J by 8 bases; unmatched bases: 9. Germline V gene sequence: CDR1 MDHEN, CDR2 SYDVKM. This CDR3 has 15 residues. The CDR3: CASSQPTGGVEKLFF. The CDR3 nucleotides read TGTGCCAGCAGTCAGCCCACAGGGGGCGTCGAAAAACTGTTTTTT.

The chain is built from TRBV28 and TRBJ1-6; TRBD1 might be the D (6 bases). Germline lookup yields CDR1 MDHEN and CDR2 SYDVKM. The germline V and J ends were trimmed by 5 bases and 5 bases, with 16 bases remaining between them. The CDR3 loop spans 16 amino acids. The CDR3 DNA reads TGTGCCAGCAGTCCGTCCGAACAGGGTAATAATTCACCCCTCCACTTT. Residues: CASSPSEQGNNSPLHF.

This rearrangement joins TRBV5-1 to TRBJ1-2; TRBD1 matches at 9 bases. From germline, CDR1 is SGHRS and CDR2 YFSETQ. V dropped 0 bases and J dropped 4; count of bases not matched to a gene: 4. The CDR3 is 15 amino acids. CDR3 loop: CASSLGEQGAYGYTF. The CDR3 DNA sequence: TGCGCCAGCAGCTTGGGGGAACAGGGGGCCTATGGCTACACCTTC.

J is TRBJ2-1 and V is TRBV5-4; D ambiguous. Germline CDR1 SGHNT, CDR2 YYREEE (reference sequence). The V and J ends lost 4 bases and 6 bases respectively, with 8 bases between them. The CDR3 extends over 12 amino acids. CDR3 coding DNA: TGTGCCAGCAGCGTGGGCAGCAATGAGCAGTTCTTC. Its translation is CASSVGSNEQFF.

CDR3 in DNA: TGCGCCAGCAGCTTCGCAGGGGATAGGAATGAGCAGTTCTTC. Translation gives CASSFAGDRNEQFF. The chain recombines TRBV5-1 with TRBJ2-1; D is perhaps TRBD1 (6 bases). The CDR3 spans 14 residues. V lost 2 bases and J 7 bases, leaving 13 bases between the germline ends. Looked up from germline, CDR1 is SGHRS and CDR2 is YFSETQ.

The chain is built from TRBV19 and TRBJ1-5; D unclear. Germline-derived CDR1 and CDR2 are LNHDA and SQIVND (reference sequence). This CDR3 is 14 amino acids long. Trimming removed 1 base from V and 1 base from J, with 5 bases in between. The CDR3 is CASSIASSNQPQHF. The CDR3 nucleotides are TGTGCCAGTAGTATAGCTTCCAGCAATCAGCCCCAGCATTTT.

The chain combines TRBV2 with TRBJ1-5, with D tentatively TRBD1 (5 bases). The CDR3 is 16 amino acids. V gave up 7 bases and J gave up 4 bases, with 20 bases separating them. Germline CDR1 is SNHLY and CDR2 is FYNNEI. CDR3 in amino acids: CASTRNLGAGNQPQHF. CDR3 nucleotides: TGTGCCAGCACTCGGAACTTAGGGGCAGGAAATCAGCCCCAGCATTTT.

This chain links TRBV27 with TRBJ2-1, with D unclear. Germline V gene data show CDR1 as MNHEY and CDR2 as SMNVEV (reference sequence). Trimming pared 0 bases from V and 9 bases from J, leaving 6 bases between. The CDR3 runs 12 residues. CDR3 sequence reads: CASSLSMGEQFF. The CDR3 DNA reads as TGTGCCAGCAGTTTATCGATGGGTGAGCAGTTCTTC.

This clone appeared once. The V call is TRBV2, the J call TRBJ1-2, with TRBD1 identical over 7 bases. Trimming cost V 7 bases and J 8 bases; bases outside gene matches: 4. Germline values: CDR1 SNHLY, CDR2 FYNNEI. The length of the CDR3 is 11 residues. The DNA for the CDR3 is TGTGCCAGCAAGACAGGGAGGGGCTACACCTTC. Amino acid sequence: CASKTGRGYTF. Variable domain in full (rest from reference TRBV2 and TRBJ1-2): EPEVTQTPSHQVTQMGQEVILRCVPISNHLYFYWYRQILGQKVEFLVSFYNNEISEKSEIFDDQFSVERPDGSNFTLKIRSTKLEDSAMYFCASKTGRGYTFGSGTRLTVV.

The chain couples TRBV6-5 to TRBJ1-3; D gene uncertain. The CDR3 has 14 residues. Germline CDR1 MNHEY, CDR2 SVGAGI. Trimming took off 6 bases at V and 0 bases at J, with 9 bases between the two ends. The CDR3 coding sequence is TGTGCCAGCAGCCCTGTGCACTCTGGAAACACCATATATTTT. It yields the protein CASSPVHSGNTIYF.

The chain is built from TRBV28 and TRBJ1-2; D perhaps matches TRBD1 (5 bases). This CDR3 contains 15 residues. In germline, CDR1 is MDHEN, CDR2 SYDVKM. The V and J ends lost 6 bases and 5 bases respectively, with 19 bases between them. CDR3 nucleotide sequence: TGTGCCAGCAGCATCGGGGGGGGAAATAGGTATGGCTACACCTTC. It specifies CASSIGGGNRYGYTF.

A remark on this clone: It is likely a read error, because the conserved phenylalanine at the end of the CDR3 is missing. This chain joins TRBV18 and TRBJ2-7, with 10 bases matching TRBD1. Trimming removed 3 bases from V and 0 bases from J; junction bases left unmatched: 2. Germline lookup yields CDR1 KGHSH and CDR2 LQKENI. CDR3 length: 15 residues. The chain's CDR3 is CASSPGQGSSYEQYL. CDR3 DNA sequence: TGTGCCAGCTCACCGGGACAGGGGAGCTCCTACGAGCAGTACCTC.

With regard to this clone: The sample carries other DNA sequences with the same CDR3. This chain uses TRBV5-1 with TRBJ2-3; the match to TRBD2 covers 15 bases. V trimming: 3 bases; J trimming: 4 bases; junction bases outside the gene matches: 3. This CDR3 contains 16 residues. CDR1 and CDR2 from the germline V gene are SGHRS and YFSETQ. The CDR3, as DNA: TGCGCCAGCAGCTGGACTAGCGGGGGGGTAGCAGATACGCAGTATTTT. This translates into CASSWTSGGVADTQYF.

The V and J genes are TRBV4-2 and TRBJ2-3; D is possibly TRBD2 (6 bases). The CDR3 extends over 15 amino acids. Trimming shortened V by 5 bases and J by 0 bases, and 12 bases separated the two germline ends. Per germline, CDR1 LGHNA and CDR2 YNFKEQ. CDR3 coding DNA: TGTGCCAGCAGCTTGGCGGCGGGGAGCACAGATACGCAGTATTTT. This encodes CASSLAAGSTDTQYF.

This chain connects TRBV6-6 to TRBJ1-3; D may be TRBD1 (5 bases). With 1 base removed from V and 0 bases from J, the gap between germline ends came to 10 bases. The CDR3 is 16 amino acids. Germline-derived CDR1 and CDR2 are MNHNY and SVGAGI (reference sequence). As DNA, the CDR3 is TGTGCCAGCAGTTACTTGTTGGGGGACTCTGGAAACACCATATATTTT. Translating it yields CASSYLLGDSGNTIYF.

This chain connects TRBV6-1 to TRBJ2-6; D possibly corresponds to TRBD1 (5 bases). Germline assignment: CDR1 MNHNS and CDR2 SASEGT. The CDR3 runs 15 residues. V was clipped by 4 bases and J by 0 bases, with 7 bases between them. CDR3 nucleotide sequence: TGTGCCAGCAGTGCCAGGGTCTCTGGGGCCAACGTCCTGACTTTC. Protein product: CASSARVSGANVLTF.

The rearrangement links TRBV29-1 to TRBJ1-1; a possible D gene is TRBD1 (6 bases). The germline gives CDR1 SQVTM, CDR2 ANQGSEA. The CDR3 contains 11 residues. Trimming shortened V by 8 bases and J by 4 bases, and 11 bases separated the two germline ends. The CDR3 sequence: CSTGMGTEAFF. The DNA of the CDR3 is TGCAGCACAGGGATGGGCACTGAAGCTTTCTTT.

The rearrangement joins TRBV5-4 to TRBJ2-1, with D maybe TRBD2 (6 bases). The CDR3 is 16 residues long. CDR1 SGHNT and CDR2 YYREEE come from the germline V gene (reference sequence). V dropped 1 base and J dropped 7 bases, with 18 bases sitting between them. CDR3 DNA sequence: TGTGCCAGCAGCTTGCCCTCCCCCGGGAGCCCTAATGAGCAGTTCTTC. Translating it yields CASSLPSPGSPNEQFF.

The rearrangement uses TRBV5-6 and TRBJ1-2; 7 nucleotides match TRBD1. Germline V gene lookup returns CDR1 SGHDT and CDR2 YYEEEE. V trimming: 4 bases; J trimming: 4 bases; junction bases outside the gene matches: 4. The length of the CDR3 is 13 residues. The CDR3 loop is CASSPGTVYGYTF. The CDR3 DNA reads TGTGCCAGCAGCCCAGGGACAGTCTATGGCTACACCTTC.